These 29 T cell receptor beta chains were sequenced from one sample in a study of T cells in Graves' hyperthyroidism and ophthalmopathy. Authors of the study amplified TCR beta CDR3 regions from RNA transcripts. Carried out on the TCR CDR3, a first-round RT-PCR used the HTBI primer set. MiXCR was run by TCRdb on the multiplex PCR reads, yielding one entry per CDR3 protein. This table has about 96,000 distinct CDR3 sequences, about 51% appearing once. The source material was blood. The receptor set was obtained from a woman aged 40-49 years with Graves' hyperthyroidism.

V usage is TRBV28 and J usage is TRBJ2-7; 9 nucleotides line up with TRBD1. V was pared by 5 bases and J by 4 bases, with 9 bases of the junction left unmatched. The CDR3 is 15 residues long. Germline V gene lookup returns CDR1 MDHEN and CDR2 SYDVKM. This CDR3 is CASSPPGTGRYEQYF. The CDR3 bases are TGTGCCAGCAGTCCTCCCGGGACAGGGAGGTACGAGCAGTACTTC.

This clonotype occurred many times. The chain carries TRBV10-3 and TRBJ2-7; the D is unclear. This CDR3 spans 11 amino acids. Germline CDR1 ENHRY, CDR2 SYGVKD. Trimming cost V 9 bases and J 6 bases, with 12 bases left between them. As DNA, the CDR3 is TGTGCCATGGGAATATGGGGCGAGCAGTACTTC. Its translation is CAMGIWGEQYF.

This clonotype was seen at least ten times. The chain is built from TRBV20-1 and TRBJ1-6; D gene ambiguous. The CDR3 extends over 14 amino acids. Per germline, CDR1 DFQATT and CDR2 SNEGSKA (reference sequence). Deletions cut 3 bases from V and 10 bases from J, with 16 bases between. The CDR3 bases are TGCAGTGCTAGGGCCAGCCAGGATTCCTCACCCCTCCACTTT. This codes for CSARASQDSSPLHF.

A note on this clonotype: Being one base from a much bigger clone, this may be a read error. V usage is TRBV12-3 or TRBV12-4 and J usage is TRBJ2-7; D gene uncertain. The CDR3 length is 15 residues. This CDR3 reads CACSRAPVSSYEQYF. CDR3 DNA sequence: TGTGCCTGCAGCCGCGCCCCGGTCTCTTCCTACGAGCAGTACTTC.

V and J are TRBV29-1 and TRBJ2-5, with TRBD2 matching 10 bases. The CDR3 is 13 amino acids. J gave up 5 bases and V 3 bases, and 3 bases lay outside the gene matches. Germline V gives CDR1 SQVTM, CDR2 ANQGSEA. The CDR3 loop reads CSVDPSGSETQYF. As DNA, the CDR3 is TGCAGCGTTGACCCTAGCGGGAGTGAGACCCAGTACTTC.

V gene TRBV7-2 combines with J gene TRBJ1-2, with TRBD1 as a possible D gene (5 bases). Germline CDR1 and CDR2: SGHTA and FQGNSA. There are 16 residues in the CDR3. V lost 4 bases and J lost 0, with 15 bases in between. CDR3 DNA sequence: TGTGCCAGCAGCTACGGGGGACTAGCGGCTAACTATGGCTACACCTTC. This sequence encodes CASSYGGLAANYGYTF.

This chain joins TRBV7-2 and TRBJ2-7, with D hard to call. Germline CDR1 reads SGHTA; CDR2 reads FQGNSA. This CDR3 spans 11 amino acids. The germline V and J ends were trimmed by 8 bases and 4 bases, with 9 bases remaining between them. The CDR3 bases are TGTGCCAGCTCACCACAATACGAGCAGTACTTC. Protein product: CASSPQYEQYF.

The rearrangement joins TRBV2 to TRBJ1-4; D not resolved. Trimming cost V 8 bases and J 8 bases, with 12 bases left between them. Germline V lookup: CDR1 SNHLY, CDR2 FYNNEI. The CDR3 sequence is 12 residues long. CDR3 region: CASSPLSEKLFF. CDR3 DNA: TGTGCCAGCTCACCCCTCTCGGAAAAACTGTTTTTT.

A few counts support this clonotype. The chain couples TRBV7-2 to TRBJ2-5; TRBD2 matches 9 bases. There are 15 residues in the CDR3. Trimming cost V 5 bases and J 2 bases; bases outside gene matches: 6. Germline V lookup: CDR1 SGHTA, CDR2 FQGNSA. CDR3 in amino acids: CASSMTAGGQETQYF. The DNA of the CDR3 is TGTGCCAGCAGCATGACAGCGGGAGGACAAGAGACCCAGTACTTC.

The chain is built from TRBV7-6 and TRBJ1-6; 8 bases line up with TRBD1. The CDR3 loop spans 15 amino acids. J was trimmed by 6 bases and V by 3 bases; bases with no gene match: 4. In germline, CDR1 is SGHVS, CDR2 FNYEAQ. The CDR3 DNA is TGTGCCAGCAGCTTTGAGACAGGGGCTAATTCACCCCTCCACTTT. Amino acids: CASSFETGANSPLHF. The full variable domain, its missing parts supplied by reference TRBV7-6 and TRBJ1-6, is GAGVSQSPRYKVTKRGQDVALRCDPISGHVSLYWYRQALGQGPEFLTYFNYEAQQDKSGLPNDRFSAERPEGSISTLTIQRTEQRDSAMYRCASSFETGANSPLHFGNGTRLTVT.

This clonotype was detected many times. V is TRBV7-2 and J is TRBJ1-5; D might be TRBD1 (5 bases). The CDR3 runs to 13 residues. V was cut by 4 bases and J by 7 bases, with 11 bases left in between. Germline values: CDR1 SGHTA, CDR2 FQGNSA. The CDR3 spells CASSWGDEQPQHF. CDR3 in DNA: TGTGCCAGCAGCTGGGGCGATGAACAGCCCCAGCATTTT.

The chain links TRBV29-1 to TRBJ2-6; no clear D gene. The germline V gene encodes CDR1 SQVTM and CDR2 ANQGSEA. The CDR3 covers 12 residues. The CDR3 is CTAIGGANVLTF. The CDR3 DNA sequence: TGCACCGCGATTGGGGGGGCCAACGTCCTGACTTTC.

This clonotype was found many times. V is TRBV4-2 and J is TRBJ2-7; no definite D call. The CDR3 is made up of 12 amino acids. Germline V gene lookup returns CDR1 LGHNA and CDR2 YNFKEQ. The V end was cut by 0 bases, the J end by 7 bases, with 7 bases between. The CDR3 protein is CASSQDRREQYF. The CDR3 DNA reads as TGTGCCAGCAGCCAAGACCGGCGGGAGCAGTACTTC.

The sample holds many counts of this clonotype. The V call is TRBV7-2, the J call TRBJ2-5; D gene ambiguous. CDR1 and CDR2 (germline): SGHTA, FQGNSA. The CDR3 is 13 amino acids. Trimming cost V 5 bases and J 1 base, with 8 bases left between them. CDR3 residues: CASSRDIQETQYF. CDR3 DNA: TGTGCCAGCAGCCGCGACATCCAAGAGACCCAGTACTTC. The full variable domain, in which reference TRBV7-2 and TRBJ2-5 provide the parts outside the CDR3, is GAGVSQSPSNKVTEKGKDVELRCDPISGHTALYWYRQSLGQGLEFLIYFQGNSAPDKSGLPSDRFSAERTGGSVSTLTIQRTQQEDSAVYLCASSRDIQETQYFGPGTRLLVL.

The J gene is TRBJ2-7, the V gene TRBV15; 12 bases align to TRBD2. Looked up from germline, CDR1 is LNHNV and CDR2 is YYDKDF (reference sequence). V gave up 3 bases and J gave up 2 bases; unmatched junction bases: 2. CDR3 length: 15 amino acids. The CDR3 sequence is CATSRTSGRTYEQYF. As DNA, the CDR3 is TGTGCCACCAGCAGGACTAGCGGGAGAACCTACGAGCAGTACTTC.

The genes are TRBV10-3 and TRBJ2-6, with 8 nucleotides matching TRBD1. CDR3 size: 13 residues. Germline V CDR1 and CDR2: ENHRY, SYGVKD. V lost 6 bases to trimming and J lost 11 bases; unmatched junction nucleotides: 6. The CDR3 coding sequence is TGTGCCATCAGCACAGGGGGAACCTACGTCCTGACTTTC. It is translated as CAISTGGTYVLTF.

With respect to this clonotype: A much larger clone lies one base from this, so it may be a read error. The chain has TRBV5-1 and TRBJ1-1; TRBD1 is a possible D gene (5 bases). Germline V gene data show CDR1 as SGHRS and CDR2 as YFSETQ. The CDR3 is made up of 15 amino acids. Between the trimmed V and J ends, which lost 7 bases and 5 bases, there was a span of 21 bases. CDR3 sequence (DNA): TGCGCCAGCGGCCAAGATGAGGGGTTGAGGACTGAAGCTTTCTTT. The encoded protein is CASGQDEGLRTEAFF.

In the case of this clonotype: In this CDR3 the conserved last residue, phenylalanine or tryptophan, is missing, so a read error is likely. The DNA is omitted, as the CDR3 cannot be located on it reliably, and the CDR3 follows TCRdb's listing. The gene calls are TRBV7-2 and TRBJ2-5; the table gives TRBD1 as D, unverified against the DNA. From its first to its last residue, the CDR3 has 13 amino acids. Germline V gene sequence: CDR1 SGHTA, CDR2 FQGNSA. The CDR3 protein is CASSGPKTGTANT.

The chain couples TRBV15 to TRBJ2-2; D remains ambiguous. Germline CDR1 reads LNHNV; CDR2 reads YYDKDF (reference sequence). This CDR3 has 14 amino acids. The V end lost 3 bases, the J end lost 0 bases, and 5 bases lay between the germline ends. CDR3 in amino acids: CATSSFANTGELFF. In nucleotides, the CDR3 is TGTGCCACCAGCAGCTTCGCGAACACCGGGGAGCTGTTTTTT.

This chain links TRBV9 with TRBJ2-5; a weak D match, TRBD2 (7 bases). CDR3 length equals 15 residues. V lost 5 bases, J lost 0 bases, and 14 bases lay in between. CDR1 is SGDLS and CDR2 is YYNGEE in the germline V gene. This chain's CDR3 is CASRGEGGDQETQYF. In DNA, the CDR3 is TGTGCCAGCAGAGGTGAAGGGGGGGACCAAGAGACCCAGTACTTC.

This chain connects TRBV7-9 to TRBJ2-5; 10 bases agree with TRBD1. This CDR3 comprises 13 residues. J was trimmed by 5 bases and V by 11 bases; bases with no gene match: 8. The germline CDR1 and CDR2 sequences are SEHNR and FQNEAQ (reference sequence). CDR3 sequence reads: CAGRPGQGETQYF. DNA for the CDR3: TGTGCCGGTCGACCGGGACAGGGGGAGACCCAGTACTTC.

This clonotype was seen only a few times. The chain employs TRBV10-3 and TRBJ2-6; the D is unclear. The germline V gene has CDR1 ENHRY and CDR2 SYGVKD. The CDR3 is 12 amino acids. V was pared by 6 bases and J by 4 bases, with 4 bases between. The CDR3: CAISTGANVLTF. The CDR3 DNA follows: TGTGCCATCAGCACAGGGGCCAACGTCCTGACTTTC.

The chain is built from TRBV19 and TRBJ2-5, with TRBD2 as a possible D gene (6 bases). Germline V gene data show CDR1 as LNHDA and CDR2 as SQIVND (reference sequence). The V gene lost 5 bases and the J gene lost 5 bases, with 12 bases spanning the gap. This CDR3 is 13 amino acids long. The CDR3: CASSRTGAETQYF. As DNA, the CDR3 is TGTGCCAGTAGTCGCACGGGAGCGGAGACCCAGTACTTC. Variable domain in full (rest from reference TRBV19 and TRBJ2-5): DGGITQSPKYLFRKEGQNVTLSCEQNLNHDAMYWYRQDPGQGLRLIYYSQIVNDFQKGDIAEGYSVSREKKESFPLTVTSAQKNPTAFYLCASSRTGAETQYFGPGTRLLVL.

The chain recombines TRBV20-1 with TRBJ2-7, with D possibly matching TRBD1 (6 bases). Deletions cut 0 bases from V and 2 bases from J, with 14 bases between. This CDR3 spans 15 amino acids. Germline loops: CDR1 DFQATT, CDR2 SNEGSKA (reference sequence). CDR3 sequence: CSARDFDRSTYEQYF. For the CDR3, the DNA is TGCAGTGCTAGAGATTTTGACAGGTCCACCTACGAGCAGTACTTC.

The gene calls are TRBV2 and TRBJ2-5, with TRBD1 matching 10 bases. Losses at the gene ends were 6 bases for V and 4 bases for J; bases not matched to a gene: 8. This CDR3 has 15 residues. Germline V gene sequence: CDR1 SNHLY, CDR2 FYNNEI. The CDR3 bases are TGTGCCAGCAGCGCCCCCGGGACAGGGGTAGAGACCCAGTACTTC. The encoded protein is CASSAPGTGVETQYF.

This clonotype was seen repeatedly, ten times or more. V is TRBV2 and J is TRBJ2-2; TRBD1 matches at 11 bases. CDR1 and CDR2 (germline): SNHLY, FYNNEI. V gave up 6 bases and J gave up 7 bases; unmatched junction bases: 10. The CDR3 totals 16 residues. The CDR3 sequence is CASSTDRGLYGGELFF. Written as DNA, the CDR3 is TGTGCCAGCAGCACGGACAGGGGGCTATATGGCGGGGAGCTGTTTTTT.

The sample holds a few counts of this clonotype. This chain joins TRBV6-5 and TRBJ2-7, with 11 bases that match TRBD2. After removal of 6 bases from V and 6 bases from J, the junction contained 7 bases not matched to a gene. The CDR3 runs 14 residues. The germline gives CDR1 MNHEY, CDR2 SVGAGI. CDR3 nucleotide sequence: TGTGCCAGCAGCCTTAGCGGGAGGGCCGTCGAGCAGTACTTC. Protein product: CASSLSGRAVEQYF.

The DNA of the CDR3 is TGTGCCAGCAGCCCAGGGACAGATAATGAAAAACTGTTTTTT. This translates into CASSPGTDNEKLFF. The V and J genes are TRBV11-2 and TRBJ1-4; 7 bases are a match to TRBD1. This CDR3 has 14 amino acids. V dropped 5 bases and J dropped 4; count of bases not matched to a gene: 4. Germline V gene data show CDR1 as SGHAT and CDR2 as FQNNGV.

There are many counts of this clonotype. V and J are TRBV5-1 and TRBJ2-7; TRBD2 matches 12 bases. Looked up from germline, CDR1 is SGHRS and CDR2 is YFSETQ. The trim removed 4 bases at V and 2 bases at J, leaving 4 bases unmatched. This CDR3 is 15 amino acids long. The CDR3 DNA follows: TGCGCCAGCAGCCCTCGGACTAGCGGGGCCTACGAGCAGTACTTC. Its protein product is CASSPRTSGAYEQYF.